This T cell receptor beta chain was identified in a study of neurological immune-mediated disorders. This clonotype was picked up a small number of times. The antigen is unknown. Findings and limits, study-wide: Expansion of TCR clones was greatest in HTLV-1-associated myelopathy and smallest in multiple sclerosis, where it fell below that of healthy controls. Private repertoires in all groups were suggested, as expanded clones shared no CDR3 amino acid sequences across subjects.

Germline CDR1 reads DFQATT; CDR2 reads SNEGSKA (reference sequence). The CDR3 has 14 amino acids. With 7 bases removed from V and 1 base from J, the gap between germline ends came to 17 bases. Healthy controls comprised blood bank volunteers in Maryland, USA. Input was roughly 1 million sorted T cells, either CD4+ or CD8+. Via MiXCR, TCRdb re-called the 5' RACE reads, giving one row per CDR3 protein. The sample holds about 30,000 distinct CDR3 sequences; approximately 6% are singletons and the top ten take approximately 2.1%. The TCR comes from a woman in her forties or fifties in good health. The chain employs TRBV20-1 and TRBJ2-7, with D tentatively TRBD2 (6 bases). Input material: CD4+ T cells from blood. The CDR3 here is CSGQGRGSSYEQYF. CDR3 DNA: TGCAGTGGTCAGGGACGGGGGTCATCCTACGAGCAGTACTTC.